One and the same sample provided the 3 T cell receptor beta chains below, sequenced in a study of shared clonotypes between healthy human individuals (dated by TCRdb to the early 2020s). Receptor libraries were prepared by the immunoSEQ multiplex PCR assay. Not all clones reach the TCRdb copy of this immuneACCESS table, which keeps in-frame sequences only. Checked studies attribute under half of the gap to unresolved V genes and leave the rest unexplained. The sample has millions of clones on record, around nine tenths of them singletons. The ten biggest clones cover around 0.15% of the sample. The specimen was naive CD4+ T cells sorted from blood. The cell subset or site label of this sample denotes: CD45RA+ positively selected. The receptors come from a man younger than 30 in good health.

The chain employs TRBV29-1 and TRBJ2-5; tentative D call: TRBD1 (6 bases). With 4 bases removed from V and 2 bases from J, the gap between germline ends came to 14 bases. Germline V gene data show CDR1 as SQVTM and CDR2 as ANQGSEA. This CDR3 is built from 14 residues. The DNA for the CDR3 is TGCAGCGTTGCCCCGGGCACAGGGCAAGAGACCCAGTACTTC. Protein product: CSVAPGTGQETQYF.

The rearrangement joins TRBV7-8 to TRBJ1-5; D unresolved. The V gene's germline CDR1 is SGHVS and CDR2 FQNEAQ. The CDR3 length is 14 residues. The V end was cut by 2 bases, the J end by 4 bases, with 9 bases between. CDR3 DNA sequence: TGTGCCAGCAGCTTAAAAGAAATGAATCAGCCCCAGCATTTT. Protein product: CASSLKEMNQPQHF.

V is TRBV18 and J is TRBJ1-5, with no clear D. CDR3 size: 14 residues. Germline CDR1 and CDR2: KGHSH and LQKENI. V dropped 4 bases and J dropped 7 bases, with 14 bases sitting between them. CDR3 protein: CASSLNTGPQPQHF. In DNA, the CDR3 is TGTGCCAGCTCACTCAACACCGGACCCCAGCCCCAGCATTTT. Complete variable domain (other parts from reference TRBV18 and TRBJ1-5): NAGVMQNPRHLVRRRGQEARLRCSPMKGHSHVYWYRQLPEEGLKFMVYLQKENIIDESGMPKERFSAEFPKEGPSILRIQQVVRGDSAAYFCASSLNTGPQPQHFGDGTRLSIL.